These 18 T cell receptor beta chains were all obtained from the same sample, sequenced in a study of T cell responses to AZD1222 COVID-19 vaccine. Sequenced by immunoSEQ multiplex PCR; TCRdb stores in-frame clones only, minus some. Of about 81,000 clones listed, roughly 90% are singletons. The input for sequencing was peripheral blood, taken 28 days after the second AZD1222 dose. These receptors were taken from an adult who received the AZD1222 COVID-19 vaccine.

This clone appeared a single time. The chain is built from TRBV3-1 (or the pseudogene TRBV3-2) and TRBJ1-2; D may be TRBD1 (6 bases). Germline lookup yields CDR1 LGHDT and CDR2 YNNKEL (reference sequence). The CDR3 is made up of 14 amino acids. V lost 4 bases and J lost 4, with 13 bases in between. The chain's CDR3 is CASSPWVDSYGYTF. The DNA of the CDR3 is TGTGCCAGCAGCCCATGGGTGGACAGCTATGGCTACACCTTC.

The chain couples TRBV4-2 to TRBJ1-6; D gene uncertain. There are 14 residues in the CDR3. Trimming shortened V by 0 bases and J by 5 bases, and 5 bases separated the two germline ends. Germline V gives CDR1 LGHNA, CDR2 YNFKEQ. The CDR3 DNA sequence: TGTGCCAGCAGCCAAGATGGGAATAATTCACCCCTCCACTTT. It yields the protein CASSQDGNNSPLHF.

The V and J genes are TRBV3-1 (or the pseudogene TRBV3-2) and TRBJ2-7; 7 bases map to TRBD2. Trimming at V came to 1 base and at J to 2 bases, leaving 2 bases not matched to a gene. The CDR3 consists of 14 residues. The germline gives CDR1 LGHDT, CDR2 YNNKEL (reference sequence). For the CDR3, the DNA is TGTGCCAGCAGCCAAGGGACTAGGGCCTACGAGCAGTACTTC. Residues: CASSQGTRAYEQYF.

V gene TRBV9 combines with J gene TRBJ2-5; D gene uncertain. The germline CDR1 and CDR2 sequences are SGDLS and YYNGEE. CDR3 length equals 16 residues. Trimming removed 2 bases at V and 5 bases at J, with 19 bases between. DNA of the CDR3: TGTGCCAGCAGCGTGGGGTCCATCGCGGCCCGGGAGACCCAGTACTTC. Translating it yields CASSVGSIAARETQYF.

The DNA for the CDR3 is TGCGCCAGCAGCGATCCGGGGCTTAAAGGATCCACTGAAGCTTTCTTT. Translated, it gives CASSDPGLKGSTEAFF. The gene calls are TRBV5-1 and TRBJ1-1; the D gene is possibly TRBD1 (5 bases). V lost 4 bases and J lost 4, with 20 bases in between. This CDR3 is built from 16 residues. Germline V lookup: CDR1 SGHRS, CDR2 YFSETQ. The full variable domain, in which reference TRBV5-1 and TRBJ1-1 provide the parts outside the CDR3, is KAGVTQTPRYLIKTRGQQVTLSCSPISGHRSVSWYQQTPGQGLQFLFEYFSETQRNKGNFPGRFSGRQFSNSRSEMNVSTLELGDSALYLCASSDPGLKGSTEAFFGQGTRLTVV.

The chain combines TRBV6-5 with TRBJ2-7; 7 nucleotides agree with TRBD2. This CDR3 comprises 14 residues. Germline trimming cut 8 bases from V and 2 bases from J; bases unmatched to any gene: 9. In germline, CDR1 is MNHEY, CDR2 SVGAGI. The CDR3 is CASLGGSSAYEQYF. The CDR3 nucleotides read TGTGCCAGCTTAGGCGGGAGTTCGGCCTACGAGCAGTACTTC.

V and J are TRBV19 and TRBJ2-4; 8 bases agree with TRBD1. Germline V gene lookup returns CDR1 LNHDA and CDR2 SQIVND (reference sequence). After removal of 8 bases from V and 2 bases from J, the junction contained 2 bases not matched to a gene. CDR3 length: 13 amino acids. CDR3 region: CASRQGTKNIQYF. CDR3 bases: TGTGCCAGTCGACAGGGGACCAAAAACATTCAGTACTTC.

Here the CDR3 DNA reads TGTGCCAGCTTCCCGCTGCGGACGTTTTCTGAAGCTTTCTTT. Amino acids: CASFPLRTFSEAFF. The rearrangement uses TRBV28 and TRBJ1-1; D gene uncertain. V was shortened by 8 bases and J by 6 bases, with 19 bases between the two germline ends. In germline, CDR1 is MDHEN, CDR2 SYDVKM. The CDR3 length is 14 residues.

The chain links TRBV18 to TRBJ2-1, with 7 positions matching TRBD2. Per germline, CDR1 KGHSH and CDR2 LQKENI. The CDR3 is 15 amino acids. V dropped 0 bases and J dropped 8; count of bases not matched to a gene: 7. CDR3 nucleotides: TGTGCCAGCTCACCACCTAGCGGGCTCAGGGATGAGCAGTTCTTC. Its protein product is CASSPPSGLRDEQFF.

The CDR3 DNA reads as TGTGCCACCAGCAAGGGGACACCGAACACCGGGGAGCTGTTTTTT. Translated, it gives CATSKGTPNTGELFF. The chain is built from TRBV15 and TRBJ2-2; the D gene is possibly TRBD1 (6 bases). Deletions cut 4 bases from V and 0 bases from J, with 9 bases between. The CDR3 loop spans 15 amino acids. The germline V gene encodes CDR1 LNHNV and CDR2 YYDKDF (reference sequence).

The rearrangement joins TRBV10-1 to TRBJ2-4; the D is unclear. The CDR3 has 15 residues. CDR1 is WNHNN, CDR2 SYGVQD, per germline (reference sequence). V lost 5 bases to trimming and J lost 5 bases, with 16 bases between them. The CDR3 bases are TGCGCCAGCAGTTGCATGCAGGCCCCAGAAAACATTCAGTACTTC. It encodes CASSCMQAPENIQYF.

The chain combines TRBV4-1 with TRBJ2-3; D not resolved. The germline V and J ends were trimmed by 3 bases and 5 bases, with 15 bases remaining between them. Looked up from germline, CDR1 is MGHRA and CDR2 is YSYEKL. This CDR3 has 15 amino acids. The CDR3 region has the DNA TGCGCCAGCAGCCAGCAAGAGGCACGGGTAGATACGCAGTATTTT. Translation: CASSQQEARVDTQYF.

The chain employs TRBV18 and TRBJ1-1; 9 bases align to TRBD1. The CDR3 totals 15 residues. The J segment lost 2 bases and the V segment lost 4 bases, leaving 5 bases of the junction unmatched. Germline values: CDR1 KGHSH, CDR2 LQKENI. The CDR3 here is CASSRDREFNTEAFF. CDR3 nucleotide sequence: TGTGCCAGCTCACGGGACAGGGAGTTTAACACTGAAGCTTTCTTT.

As DNA, the CDR3 is TGTGCCAGCAGTGCGCCGGTCCCGGGCCGCTACGAGCAGTACTTC. Amino acid sequence: CASSAPVPGRYEQYF. The chain is built from TRBV6-4 and TRBJ2-7; D call uncertain. Germline V gene sequence: CDR1 MRHNA, CDR2 SNTAGT. V lost 4 bases and J 3 bases, leaving 16 bases between the germline ends. This CDR3 contains 15 residues.

The CDR3 sequence is CASRDSNQETQYF. Here the CDR3 DNA reads TGTGCCAGCAGGGACAGCAACCAAGAGACCCAGTACTTC. The chain is built from TRBV12-3 or TRBV12-4 and TRBJ2-5; possible D gene TRBD1, 6 bases. The germline V and J ends were trimmed by 6 bases and 0 bases, with 8 bases remaining between them. The CDR3 is 13 residues long.

The rearrangement uses TRBV7-2 and TRBJ1-1, with TRBD1 as a possible D gene (6 bases). V was cut by 4 bases and J by 1 base, with 10 bases left in between. CDR1 and CDR2 from the germline V gene are SGHTA and FQGNSA. There are 14 residues in the CDR3. DNA for the CDR3: TGTGCCAGCAGCTCCCAAGGGGGGAACACTGAAGCTTTCTTT. This encodes CASSSQGGNTEAFF.

The count of this clone is one. The chain couples TRBV30 to TRBJ2-7; D is ambiguous. The CDR3 contains 12 residues. Per germline, CDR1 GTSNPN and CDR2 SVGIG (reference sequence). The V end was cut by 4 bases, the J end by 0 bases, with 7 bases between. This CDR3 is CAWTTSSYEQYF. The CDR3 coding sequence is TGTGCCTGGACCACCAGCTCCTACGAGCAGTACTTC. Complete variable domain (other parts from reference TRBV30 and TRBJ2-7): SQTIHQWPATLVQPVGSPLSLECTVEGTSNPNLYWYRQAAGRGLQLLFYSVGIGQISSEVPQNLSASRPQDRQFILSSKKLLLSDSGFYLCAWTTSSYEQYFGPGTRLTVT.

The chain couples TRBV7-9 to TRBJ2-7, with TRBD1 as a possible D gene (5 bases). The CDR3 has 12 amino acids. V was trimmed by 1 base and J by 6 bases, leaving 7 bases between them. CDR1 and CDR2 (germline): SEHNR, FQNEAQ (reference sequence). CDR3 residues: CASSLGGGEQYF. The CDR3 DNA reads TGTGCCAGCAGCTTAGGGGGCGGCGAGCAGTACTTC. Variable domain in full (rest from reference TRBV7-9 and TRBJ2-7): DTGVSQNPRHKITKRGQNVTFRCDPISEHNRLYWYRQTLGQGPEFLTYFQNEAQLEKSRLLSDRFSAERPKGSFSTLEIQRTEQGDSAMYLCASSLGGGEQYFGPGTRLTVT.